Listed below are T cell receptor beta chains from one sample, sequenced in a study of cytomegalovirus exposure and HLA in healthy donors. Clones were sequenced by immunoSEQ multiplex PCR, and TCRdb holds only the in-frame ones, with some missing. The sample holds about 190,000 clones, roughly 77% seen once. What was sequenced was PBMCs. The receptor set was obtained from a man younger than 40 in good health and CMV-seropositive. CDR3s include the opening cysteine and the closing phenylalanine or tryptophan. Each record gives: V gene, CDR3 protein.

V: TRBV6-1; CDR3: CASSVRSAGANVLTF
V: TRBV19; CDR3: CASSKWGPGGGTEAFF
V: TRBV7-6; CDR3: CASSREAGATRGYTF
V: TRBV27; CDR3: CASSSQASYEQYF
V: TRBV30; CDR3: CAWKGQEYNEQFF
V: TRBV19; CDR3: CASSMTQGSGNQPQHF
V: TRBV6-1; CDR3: CASSPGYAGNTIYF
V: TRBV5-5; CDR3: CASSFGGTQYF
V: TRBV25-1; CDR3: CASSEQGRETQYF
V: TRBV5-6; CDR3: CASRSWGQGIRSPLHF
V: TRBV15; CDR3: CATSSGPNQPQHF
V: TRBV7-3; CDR3: CASSLSGTAYNEQFF
V: TRBV19; CDR3: CASSHRGDYGYTF
V: TRBV4-3; CDR3: CASSQDPAGVGEQYF
V: TRBV5-1; CDR3: CASSSQQETQYF
V: TRBV30; CDR3: CAWRAGWNGNSPLHF
V: TRBV5-1; CDR3: CASSPGTGSHGYTF
V: TRBV7-9; CDR3: CASSLDGGGPKLGTQYF
V: TRBV4-3; CDR3: CASSQEFREAKNIQYF
V: TRBV9; CDR3: CASSPFSGGDQETQYF